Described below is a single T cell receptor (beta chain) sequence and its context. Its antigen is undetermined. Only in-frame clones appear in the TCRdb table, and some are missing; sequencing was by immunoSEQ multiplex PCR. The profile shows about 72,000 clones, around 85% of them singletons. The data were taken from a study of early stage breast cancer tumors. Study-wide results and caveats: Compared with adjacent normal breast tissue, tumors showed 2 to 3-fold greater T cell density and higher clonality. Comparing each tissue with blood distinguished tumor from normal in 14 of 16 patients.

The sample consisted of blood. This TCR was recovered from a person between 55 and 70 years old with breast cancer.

The CDR3 sequence is CASSLGSSNTDTQYF. The CDR3, as DNA: TGTGCCAGCAGCTTGGGTAGCAGCAACACAGATACGCAGTATTTT. V usage is TRBV5-4 and J usage is TRBJ2-3; no clear D gene. The V gene's germline CDR1 is SGHNT and CDR2 YYREEE (reference sequence). This CDR3 region has 15 residues. V was shortened by 0 bases and J by 2 bases, with 10 bases between the two germline ends. Supplemented by reference TRBV5-4 and TRBJ2-3, the full variable domain reads ETGVTQSPTHLIKTRGQQVTLRCSSQSGHNTVSWYQQALGQGPQFIFQYYREEENGRGNFPPRFSGLQFPNYSSELNVNALELDDSALYLCASSLGSSNTDTQYFGPGTRLTVL.